This TCR beta chain was profiled in a study of T-cell reconstitution after alpha-beta-depleted transplantation in children. This clonotype appeared a few times. The antigen is unknown. Unique molecular identifiers were incorporated into the prepared TCRbeta library. TCRdb re-analysed the PCR reads in MiXCR, keeping a single row per CDR3 protein. The sample has a few hundred thousand distinct CDR3 sequences, 13% seen once. The germline V and J ends were trimmed by 0 bases and 3 bases, with 15 bases remaining between them. The CDR3 extends over 17 amino acids. The germline V gene has CDR1 MNHEY and CDR2 SVGEGT. General study points: Several hundred expanded graft clones reportedly gave rise to the alpha-beta T cells present about two months after transplant. From surviving recipient T cells and thymic progenitors came the high day-60 TCRbeta diversity observed in some patients. Once a year had passed after transplant, T-cell counts and diversity came mostly from newly produced T cells.

This receptor was taken from a male patient aged 10 to 17 who had a stem cell transplant for acute myeloid leukemia, so the T cells may come from the graft donor. The chain has TRBV6-2 or TRBV6-3 and TRBJ2-1; D may be TRBD1 (6 bases). This specimen was PBMCs, mostly from graft donor cells, taken 360 days after TCRalphabeta/CD19-depleted stem cell transplant. In nucleotides, the CDR3 is TGTGCCAGCAGTTACTCCTTGGGACAAGTATACTACAATGAGCAGTTCTTC. Translation: CASSYSLGQVYYNEQFF.